The next 20 T cell receptor beta chains were all read from a single sample in a study of T cell responses to AZD1222 COVID-19 vaccine (dated by TCRdb to about 2021). Read against the paper, the sample's time point label means: about 28 days (+/-7) after the second vaccine dose. The treatment or condition label corresponds to: meningococcal conjugate vaccine given as trial control. Library preparation was by the immunoSEQ multiplex PCR assay. Held by TCRdb, this immuneACCESS table contains in-frame sequences only and omits some clones. Under half of the omission traces to an unresolved V gene where checked; the cause of the rest is unknown. The sample profile shows 140,000 to 150,000 clones; 91% of them were found once. The ten biggest clones cover about 7.5% of the sample. Sequenced here: peripheral blood, sampled 28 days after the second dose of the MenACWY control vaccine. These receptors originate from an adult who received the MenACWY meningococcal vaccine as a control.

The V call is TRBV24-1, the J call TRBJ2-3, with TRBD2 matching over 8 bases. V was pared by 3 bases and J by 2 bases, with 6 bases of the junction left unmatched. The CDR3 loop spans 16 amino acids. Per the germline V gene, CDR1 is KGHDR and CDR2 is SFDVKD. This chain's CDR3 is CATSDPTSAATDTQYF. CDR3 nucleotide sequence: TGTGCCACCAGTGATCCGACTAGCGCTGCCACAGATACGCAGTATTTT.

The chain combines TRBV28 with TRBJ2-3, with 7 bases fitting TRBD1. The junction had 8 bases not matched to a gene; V was cut back by 5 bases and J by 0 bases. Germline V gene data show CDR1 as MDHEN and CDR2 as SYDVKM. This CDR3 contains 16 residues. In DNA form, the CDR3 reads TGTGCCAGCAGTCTCAACACAGGGGCTAGCACAGATACGCAGTATTTT. Protein sequence: CASSLNTGASTDTQYF.

The chain has TRBV27 and TRBJ1-1; tentative D call: TRBD1 (5 bases). With 3 bases removed from V and 4 bases from J, the gap between germline ends came to 15 bases. The CDR3 has 15 residues. Germline CDR1 reads MNHEY; CDR2 reads SMNVEV (reference sequence). CDR3 DNA: TGTGCCAGCAGTTTGGGTGGGGGAGGGAGCACTGAAGCTTTCTTT. Residues: CASSLGGGGSTEAFF.

This clone was found once. The chain couples TRBV29-1 to TRBJ2-1, with 7 positions matching TRBD2. This CDR3 spans 10 amino acids. J lost 10 bases, V lost 3 bases, and 0 bases had no gene match. CDR1 SQVTM and CDR2 ANQGSEA come from the germline V gene. CDR3: CSVDGGEQFF. CDR3 in DNA: TGCAGCGTTGACGGGGGGGAGCAGTTCTTC.

The chain couples TRBV4-3 to TRBJ2-7; 7 bases align to TRBD1. Germline V gives CDR1 LGHNA, CDR2 YSLEER. The CDR3 is 16 residues long. With V trimmed by 1 base and J by 2 bases, 8 bases remained unmatched. This chain's CDR3 is CASSQAFTGDAYEQYF. The CDR3 DNA reads TGCGCCAGCAGCCAAGCATTTACAGGGGACGCCTACGAGCAGTACTTC.

The V and J genes are TRBV29-1 and TRBJ2-7; D is perhaps TRBD1 (6 bases). Germline V gene data show CDR1 as SQVTM and CDR2 as ANQGSEA. V lost 0 bases to trimming and J lost 6 bases, with 9 bases between them. The CDR3 consists of 12 residues. The CDR3: CSVEEQGGEQYF. CDR3 DNA sequence: TGCAGCGTTGAAGAACAGGGCGGCGAGCAGTACTTC.

This clone appeared once. The CDR3 sequence: CASSLGGGDRGNIQYF. In DNA, the CDR3 is TGTGCCAGCAGCTTGGGTGGAGGGGACAGGGGAAACATTCAGTACTTC. This chain joins TRBV5-4 and TRBJ2-4; the match to TRBD1 covers 10 bases. Trimming cost V 0 bases and J 6 bases; bases outside gene matches: 6. From germline, CDR1 is SGHNT and CDR2 YYREEE (reference sequence). This CDR3 spans 16 amino acids.

As regards this clone: The same CDR3 can be traced to other DNA sequences in this sample. CDR3: CASSPRTGGEKLFF. CDR3 DNA sequence: TGTGCCAGCAGTCCCCGGACAGGGGGCGAAAAACTGTTTTTT. The V call is TRBV27, the J call TRBJ1-4, with 11 bases fitting TRBD1. J lost 8 bases, V lost 5 bases, and 4 bases had no gene match. The CDR3 is 14 residues long. The germline CDR1 and CDR2 sequences are MNHEY and SMNVEV (reference sequence).

V usage is TRBV5-1 and J usage is TRBJ1-1, with 12 bases lining up with TRBD1. The CDR3 runs to 17 residues. Trimming cost V 0 bases and J 4 bases; bases outside gene matches: 7. CDR1 and CDR2 from the germline V gene are SGHRS and YFSETQ. In nucleotides, the CDR3 is TGCGCCAGCAGCTTGGAGGGACAGGGGGCGGGGAGCACTGAAGCTTTCTTT. This translates into CASSLEGQGAGSTEAFF.

The chain employs TRBV5-1 and TRBJ1-2; TRBD1 matches 9 bases. Trimming cost V 6 bases and J 6 bases; bases outside gene matches: 6. CDR1 is SGHRS, CDR2 YFSETQ, per germline. The CDR3 loop spans 13 amino acids. The DNA for the CDR3 is TGCGCCAGCAAACAGGGGGCTGAGGATGGCTACACCTTC. Amino acids: CASKQGAEDGYTF.

V and J are TRBV28 and TRBJ1-1; 7 bases agree with TRBD1. Losses at the gene ends were 6 bases for V and 8 bases for J; bases not matched to a gene: 12. This CDR3 is 14 amino acids long. The germline V gene has CDR1 MDHEN and CDR2 SYDVKM. The CDR3 DNA reads as TGTGCCAGCAGCGGGCCCGGGGACAGCGCCGAAGCTTTCTTT. Translating gives CASSGPGDSAEAFF.

The chain is built from TRBV5-1 and TRBJ2-5, with 8 bases matching TRBD1. The junction had 9 bases not matched to a gene; V was cut back by 4 bases and J by 4 bases. This CDR3 has 15 amino acids. CDR1 SGHRS and CDR2 YFSETQ come from the germline V gene. This chain's CDR3 is CASSGTGGGGETQYF. The CDR3 nucleotides read TGCGCCAGCAGCGGCACAGGGGGAGGAGGAGAGACCCAGTACTTC.

The chain is built from TRBV28 and TRBJ2-2, with D maybe TRBD1 (5 bases). This CDR3 is built from 15 residues. Per the germline V gene, CDR1 is MDHEN and CDR2 is SYDVKM. V lost 3 bases, J lost 1 base, and 9 bases lay in between. CDR3 coding DNA: TGTGCCAGCAGTTTGGACACTAAGAACACCGGGGAGCTGTTTTTT. Amino acid sequence: CASSLDTKNTGELFF.

This clone was seen just once. The V gene is TRBV2, the J gene TRBJ1-6, with D maybe TRBD1 (6 bases). Per the germline V gene, CDR1 is SNHLY and CDR2 is FYNNEI. V was pared by 4 bases and J by 7 bases, with 11 bases between. The CDR3 loop spans 14 amino acids. The CDR3 DNA reads TGTGCCAGCAGTGGAGTGGGGGCCAATTCACCCCTCCACTTT. Protein sequence: CASSGVGANSPLHF.

The gene calls are TRBV28 and TRBJ2-7; perhaps D is TRBD1 or TRBD2 (5 bases each). The CDR3 totals 13 residues. CDR1 MDHEN and CDR2 SYDVKM come from the germline V gene. Trimming left V 2 bases short and J 4 bases short, with 9 bases between. CDR3 coding DNA: TGTGCCAGCAGTTTAGGCAGGGAGTACGAGCAGTACTTC. Its protein product is CASSLGREYEQYF.

The chain carries TRBV12-3 or TRBV12-4 and TRBJ2-2, with D possibly matching TRBD2 (6 bases). V gave up 4 bases and J gave up 8 bases, with 11 bases separating them. The CDR3 has 13 residues. In nucleotides, the CDR3 is TGTGCCAGCAGTTATCTCCTAGCGGGGGAGCTGTTTTTT. Residues: CASSYLLAGELFF.

This sequence joins TRBV4-3 and TRBJ2-7; D is possibly TRBD2 (5 bases). The germline V gene encodes CDR1 LGHNA and CDR2 YSLEER. V was cut by 0 bases and J by 6 bases, with 12 bases left in between. The CDR3 length is 14 residues. The DNA of the CDR3 is TGCGCCAGCAGCCAAGATCAGAGGGTGACCGAGCAGTACTTC. It translates to CASSQDQRVTEQYF.

V is TRBV6-5 and J is TRBJ1-4, with a weak D call TRBD1 (5 bases). The CDR3 length is 15 residues. The germline gives CDR1 MNHEY, CDR2 SVGAGI. V dropped 7 bases and J dropped 2 bases, with 14 bases sitting between them. The chain's CDR3 is CASNVGGGTNEKLFF. CDR3 nucleotide sequence: TGTGCCAGCAACGTTGGGGGGGGGACTAATGAAAAACTGTTTTTT.

The table lists this clone with a count of one. The V gene is TRBV7-3, the J gene TRBJ2-5; tentative D call: TRBD2 (6 bases). Trimming stripped 8 bases from V and 1 base from J, with 11 bases between. CDR3 length: 13 residues. Germline assignment: CDR1 SGHTA and CDR2 FQGTGA. The CDR3 region has the DNA TGTGCCAGCGCCCCGGGGGTCCAAGAGACCCAGTACTTC. As protein: CASAPGVQETQYF. Full variable domain (rest looked up from reference TRBV7-3 and TRBJ2-5): GAGVSQTPSNKVTEKGKYVELRCDPISGHTALYWYRQSLGQGPEFLIYFQGTGAADDSGLPNDRFFAVRPEGSVSTLKIQRTERGDSAVYLCASAPGVQETQYFGPGTRLLVL.

The chain carries TRBV10-1 and TRBJ1-2; D unclear. Between the trimmed V and J ends, which lost 4 bases and 7 bases, there was a span of 16 bases. The CDR3 covers 14 residues. The germline V gene has CDR1 WNHNN and CDR2 SYGVQD (reference sequence). CDR3 sequence (DNA): TGCGCCAGCAGTGCATACCCCGGGGTATGTGGCTACACCTTC. This encodes CASSAYPGVCGYTF.